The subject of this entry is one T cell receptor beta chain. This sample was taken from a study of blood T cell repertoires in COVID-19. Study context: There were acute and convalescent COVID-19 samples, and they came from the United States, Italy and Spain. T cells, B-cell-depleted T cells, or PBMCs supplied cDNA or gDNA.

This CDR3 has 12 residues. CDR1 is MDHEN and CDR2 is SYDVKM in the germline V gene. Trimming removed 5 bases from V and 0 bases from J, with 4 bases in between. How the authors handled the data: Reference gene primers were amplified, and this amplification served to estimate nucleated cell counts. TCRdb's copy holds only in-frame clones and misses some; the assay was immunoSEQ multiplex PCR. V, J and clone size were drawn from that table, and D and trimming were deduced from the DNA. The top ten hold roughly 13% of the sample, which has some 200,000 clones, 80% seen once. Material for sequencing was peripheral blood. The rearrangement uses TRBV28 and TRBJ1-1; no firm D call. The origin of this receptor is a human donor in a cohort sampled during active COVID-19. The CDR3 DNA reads TGTGCCAGCAGTACAATGAACACTGAAGCTTTCTTT. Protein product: CASSTMNTEAFF.